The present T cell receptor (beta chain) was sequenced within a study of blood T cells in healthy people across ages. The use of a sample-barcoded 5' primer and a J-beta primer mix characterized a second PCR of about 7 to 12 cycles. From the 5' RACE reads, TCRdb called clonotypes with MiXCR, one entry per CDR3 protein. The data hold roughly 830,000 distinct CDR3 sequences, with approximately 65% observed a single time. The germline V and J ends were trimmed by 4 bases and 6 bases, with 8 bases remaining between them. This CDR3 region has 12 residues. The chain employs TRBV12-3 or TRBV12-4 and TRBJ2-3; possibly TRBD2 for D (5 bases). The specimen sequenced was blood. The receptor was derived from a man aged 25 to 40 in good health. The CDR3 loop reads CASSWGDDTQYF. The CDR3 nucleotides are TGTGCCAGCAGTTGGGGAGATGATACGCAGTATTTT.